Each of the 27 T cell receptor beta chains below was sequenced from the same sample in a study of T-cell memory formation after mild COVID-19. One entry per CDR3 protein results from TCRdb running MiXCR on the 5' RACE reads. Of approximately 300,000 distinct CDR3 sequences in the sample, around 19% were seen once. The material sequenced was PBMCs or a T cell subset sorted from them (not recorded which). All receptors derive from a man in his late teens or twenties who had mild COVID-19 (a few samples of this study predate the infection). Cell type and time point are not known.

This clonotype was observed a few times. V gene TRBV7-8 combines with J gene TRBJ2-3; tentative D call: TRBD2 (6 bases). The CDR3 loop spans 16 amino acids. V was cut by 1 base and J by 6 bases, with 17 bases left in between. Per the germline V gene, CDR1 is SGHVS and CDR2 is FQNEAQ. CDR3 protein: CASSLGITGVGDTQYF. Written as DNA, the CDR3 is TGTGCCAGCAGCTTAGGGATAACGGGGGTCGGGGATACGCAGTATTTT.

The chain combines TRBV6-2 or TRBV6-3 with TRBJ2-4; no definite D call. Germline CDR1 MNHEY, CDR2 SVGEGT. CDR3 length equals 16 residues. V was pared by 5 bases and J by 0 bases, with 14 bases between. For the CDR3, the DNA is TGTGCCAGCAGTCATCCCTCCCCGCTAGCCAAAAACATTCAGTACTTC. Amino acids: CASSHPSPLAKNIQYF.

This chain joins TRBV5-5 and TRBJ1-5; D may be TRBD1 (6 bases). Between the trimmed V and J ends, which lost 1 base and 9 bases, there was a span of 14 bases. This CDR3 comprises 14 residues. Germline V gives CDR1 SGHKS, CDR2 YYEKEE (reference sequence). CDR3 region: CASSLRVEGGPQHF. CDR3 nucleotides: TGTGCCAGCAGCTTGCGAGTTGAGGGGGGGCCCCAGCATTTT.

The chain recombines TRBV28 with TRBJ1-4; 7 nucleotides match TRBD1. This CDR3 region has 15 residues. Germline V CDR1 and CDR2: MDHEN, SYDVKM. Trimming removed 7 bases from V and 1 base from J; junction bases left unmatched: 6. This CDR3 is CASTFGDRTNEKLFF. The CDR3 coding sequence is TGTGCCAGCACCTTCGGGGACAGAACTAATGAAAAACTGTTTTTT.

This clonotype was observed a few times. The chain links TRBV6-4 to TRBJ2-3; 13 bases fit TRBD2. V was clipped by 5 bases and J by 6 bases; unmatched bases: 5. Germline V gene lookup returns CDR1 MRHNA and CDR2 SNTAGT. The CDR3 is made up of 15 amino acids. This CDR3 reads CASSPGTSGDDTQYF. DNA of the CDR3: TGTGCCAGCAGTCCCGGGACTAGCGGGGATGATACGCAGTATTTT.

A few counts support this clonotype. This chain connects TRBV7-2 to TRBJ2-2, with 8 bases fitting TRBD2. V gave up 1 base and J gave up 4 bases; unmatched junction bases: 5. Germline V lookup: CDR1 SGHTA, CDR2 FQGNSA. The CDR3 has 16 amino acids. This CDR3 is CASSLDFAGGTGELFF. CDR3 DNA sequence: TGTGCCAGCAGCTTAGATTTTGCGGGGGGCACCGGGGAGCTGTTTTTT.

The genes are TRBV29-1 and TRBJ1-1; TRBD1 matches 10 bases. The junction had 0 bases not matched to a gene; V was cut back by 1 base and J by 4 bases. Germline assignment: CDR1 SQVTM and CDR2 ANQGSEA. The CDR3 has 13 amino acids. The CDR3 DNA sequence: TGCAGCGTTGAAGGACAGGGGGCCACTGAAGCTTTCTTT. This sequence encodes CSVEGQGATEAFF.

This clonotype appeared a few times. This chain connects TRBV7-6 to TRBJ1-4, with a possible D match to TRBD1 (6 bases). V was pared by 5 bases and J by 8 bases, with 18 bases between. The CDR3 covers 15 residues. Per the germline V gene, CDR1 is SGHVS and CDR2 is FNYEAQ. This chain's CDR3 is CASSPSPQGREKLFF. In DNA form, the CDR3 reads TGTGCCAGCAGCCCAAGCCCCCAGGGGCGAGAAAAACTGTTTTTT.

The chain recombines TRBV7-2 with TRBJ2-3, with 7 bases that match TRBD2. Losses at the gene ends were 1 base for V and 4 bases for J; bases not matched to a gene: 2. Germline values: CDR1 SGHTA, CDR2 FQGNSA. The CDR3 is 14 residues long. The CDR3 region is CASSLEAGPDTQYF. The CDR3 bases are TGTGCCAGCAGCTTAGAAGCGGGGCCAGATACGCAGTATTTT.

The rearrangement links TRBV4-2 to TRBJ1-6; no firm D call. From germline, CDR1 is LGHNA and CDR2 YNFKEQ. The CDR3 totals 15 residues. V was cut by 0 bases and J by 11 bases, with 14 bases left in between. The CDR3, as DNA: TGTGCCAGCAGCCAAGACCGGGGTAAGGAGGCACCCCTCCACTTT. Protein: CASSQDRGKEAPLHF.

This clonotype was recorded once. The chain has TRBV11-2 and TRBJ2-3; 8 bases map to TRBD1. Germline lookup yields CDR1 SGHAT and CDR2 FQNNGV. This CDR3 comprises 15 residues. The V and J ends lost 3 bases and 2 bases, in that order; junction bases with no gene match: 4. This CDR3 reads CASSLADRDTDTQYF. CDR3 nucleotides: TGTGCCAGCAGCTTGGCGGACAGGGACACAGATACGCAGTATTTT.

This clonotype was counted a few times. CDR3 in DNA: TGTGCCAGCAGCGCCCGAATCGCGGGGGGCAAGGATACGCAGTATTTT. Translating it yields CASSARIAGGKDTQYF. The V and J genes are TRBV9 and TRBJ2-3; 8 bases are shared with TRBD2. The germline V gene encodes CDR1 SGDLS and CDR2 YYNGEE. Trimming took 3 bases from V and 6 from J; bases not matched to a gene: 12. This CDR3 contains 16 residues.

The chain uses TRBV18 and TRBJ2-7; D may be TRBD2 (5 bases). Between the trimmed V and J ends, which lost 3 bases and 3 bases, there was a span of 9 bases. Per the germline V gene, CDR1 is KGHSH and CDR2 is LQKENI. This CDR3 contains 13 residues. The CDR3 protein is CASSPSGNYEQYV. The CDR3 DNA follows: TGTGCCAGCTCACCCTCGGGAAACTACGAGCAGTACGTC.

This chain links TRBV25-1 with TRBJ2-5; D not certain. Germline CDR1 MGHDK, CDR2 SYGVNS. V lost 4 bases, J lost 1 base, and 10 bases lay in between. The CDR3 has 14 amino acids. In DNA form, the CDR3 reads TGTGCCAGCAGTGGGCTAAGGGTCCAAGAGACCCAGTACTTC. Protein sequence: CASSGLRVQETQYF.

V is TRBV5-1 and J is TRBJ2-7; tentatively, D is TRBD2 (5 bases). CDR1 SGHRS and CDR2 YFSETQ come from the germline V gene. Trimming pared 2 bases from V and 0 bases from J, leaving 15 bases between. The CDR3 totals 16 residues. CDR3 sequence: CASSFALGSSSYEQYF. The CDR3 DNA reads as TGCGCCAGCAGCTTCGCACTAGGTTCGAGCTCCTACGAGCAGTACTTC.

This clonotype has only a few counts. The chain combines TRBV7-8 with TRBJ1-5, with D hard to call. V lost 5 bases and J lost 4, with 9 bases in between. Germline V lookup: CDR1 SGHVS, CDR2 FQNEAQ. The CDR3 runs 13 residues. The chain's CDR3 is CASSITANQPQHF. The CDR3 DNA is TGTGCCAGCAGCATAACAGCTAATCAGCCCCAGCATTTT. The entire variable domain, with the rest obtained from reference TRBV7-8 and TRBJ1-5, is as follows: GAGVSQSPRYKVAKRGQDVALRCDPISGHVSLFWYQQALGQGPEFLTYFQNEAQLDKSGLPSDRFFAERPEGSVSTLKIQRTQQEDSAVYLCASSITANQPQHFGDGTRLSIL.

J is TRBJ2-3 and V is TRBV7-2; unclear D gene. Germline lookup yields CDR1 SGHTA and CDR2 FQGNSA. V lost 7 bases, J lost 3 bases, and 14 bases lay in between. This CDR3 region has 14 residues. The CDR3 DNA reads as TGTGCCAGCACCATTGACATGAGTACAGATACGCAGTATTTT. Translation: CASTIDMSTDTQYF. Full variable domain (missing parts from reference TRBV7-2 and TRBJ2-3): GAGVSQSPSNKVTEKGKDVELRCDPISGHTALYWYRQSLGQGLEFLIYFQGNSAPDKSGLPSDRFSAERTGGSVSTLTIQRTQQEDSAVYLCASTIDMSTDTQYFGPGTRLTVL.

This rearrangement joins TRBV7-7 to TRBJ2-1; tentative D call: TRBD2 (6 bases). The V gene's germline CDR1 is SSHAT and CDR2 FNYEAQ (reference sequence). Deletions cut 1 base from V and 2 bases from J, with 15 bases between. CDR3 length: 17 amino acids. CDR3 amino acids: CASSLGSFRRAYNEQFF. In DNA, the CDR3 is TGTGCCAGCAGCTTAGGTAGCTTCAGGAGGGCCTACAATGAGCAGTTCTTC.

This clonotype was observed a few times. The genes are TRBV6-2 or TRBV6-3 and TRBJ2-7; weak D call: TRBD2 (6 bases). The CDR3 runs to 13 residues. Per the germline V gene, CDR1 is MNHEY and CDR2 is SVGEGT. Deletions cut 5 bases from V and 3 bases from J, with 11 bases between. Written as DNA, the CDR3 is TGTGCCAGCAGTCCTAACGGGGGCTACGAGCAGTACTTC. It translates to CASSPNGGYEQYF.

A few counts support this clonotype. The genes are TRBV25-1 and TRBJ2-3; D unclear. Trimming cost V 3 bases and J 2 bases, with 9 bases left between them. The germline V gene has CDR1 MGHDK and CDR2 SYGVNS. CDR3 length: 14 residues. The DNA for the CDR3 is TGTGCCAGCAGTGAGCCCCACACCACAGATACGCAGTATTTT. Protein sequence: CASSEPHTTDTQYF.

At least ten counts were recorded for this clonotype. V is TRBV12-3 or TRBV12-4 and J is TRBJ2-1; maybe TRBD1 (6 bases). The V gene lost 0 bases and the J gene lost 0 bases, with 12 bases spanning the gap. The CDR3 is made up of 17 amino acids. CDR3 residues: CASSLAAQGSSYNEQFF. Here the CDR3 DNA reads TGTGCCAGCAGTTTAGCGGCCCAGGGGAGCTCCTACAATGAGCAGTTCTTC.

V gene TRBV27 combines with J gene TRBJ2-1; D might be TRBD1 (5 bases). V shed 7 bases and J shed 8 bases, with 15 bases lying between them. Looked up from germline, CDR1 is MNHEY and CDR2 is SMNVEV (reference sequence). This CDR3 spans 13 amino acids. The CDR3 DNA reads TGTGCCAGCACCACAGGTCATCTCGATGAGCAGTTCTTC. The encoded protein is CASTTGHLDEQFF.

The chain couples TRBV4-2 to TRBJ2-5; 12 nucleotides agree with TRBD2. CDR3 length: 15 amino acids. CDR1 LGHNA and CDR2 YNFKEQ come from the germline V gene. V was pared by 4 bases and J by 5 bases, with 5 bases of the junction left unmatched. In nucleotides, the CDR3 is TGTGCCAGCAGCCCCCTAGCGGGGGGGCCGGAGACCCAGTACTTC. Residues: CASSPLAGGPETQYF.

This clonotype came up a few times. This chain uses TRBV2 with TRBJ2-3; 9 nucleotides line up with TRBD2. CDR1 is SNHLY and CDR2 is FYNNEI in the germline V gene. J lost 2 bases, V lost 7 bases, and 4 bases had no gene match. This CDR3 has 14 residues. The CDR3 nucleotides are TGTGCCAGCACCCCTAGCGGGGTCACAGATACGCAGTATTTT. Amino acids: CASTPSGVTDTQYF.

The V call is TRBV5-1, the J call TRBJ1-1, with 7 bases that match TRBD1. Germline-derived CDR1 and CDR2 are SGHRS and YFSETQ. V lost 3 bases and J lost 10; bases outside the gene matches: 12. This CDR3 spans 14 amino acids. The CDR3 sequence is CASSSGTETPRAFF. DNA of the CDR3: TGCGCCAGCAGCTCCGGGACAGAGACCCCAAGAGCTTTCTTT.

This clonotype was detected a few times. The genes are TRBV5-1 and TRBJ2-1, with no clear D. Germline assignment: CDR1 SGHRS and CDR2 YFSETQ. This CDR3 comprises 14 residues. The germline V and J ends were trimmed by 5 bases and 0 bases, with 9 bases remaining between them. This CDR3 reads CASRGEDSYNEQFF. CDR3 coding DNA: TGCGCCAGCAGGGGCGAGGACTCCTACAATGAGCAGTTCTTC.

The V gene is TRBV11-2, the J gene TRBJ2-5; D gene ambiguous. Trimming removed 5 bases from V and 3 bases from J, with 13 bases in between. The CDR3 covers 14 residues. Per the germline V gene, CDR1 is SGHAT and CDR2 is FQNNGV. The CDR3 reads CASSPDPPKETQYF. In nucleotides, the CDR3 is TGTGCCAGCAGCCCCGACCCGCCCAAAGAGACCCAGTACTTC. Full variable domain (remainder filled in from reference TRBV11-2 and TRBJ2-5): EAGVAQSPRYKIIEKRQSVAFWCNPISGHATLYWYQQILGQGPKLLIQFQNNGVVDDSQLPKDRFSAERLKGVDSTLKIQPAKLEDSAVYLCASSPDPPKETQYFGPGTRLLVL.